The 22 T cell receptor beta chains given below trace back to one sample, sequenced in a study of CD8+ T cells in alopecia areata. The authors extracted RNA and reverse transcribed it into cDNA as the sequencing template. TCRdb's table, derived via immunoSEQ multiplex PCR, lists solely in-frame clones and lacks some. The sample shows about 180,000 clones, almost 65% of them seen only once. The sequencing used CD4+ T cells sorted from blood, collected at week 0. The receptors shown here come from a human donor with alopecia areata.

The chain couples TRBV18 to TRBJ1-1; D is uncertain. CDR3 length: 13 amino acids. Germline CDR1 is KGHSH and CDR2 is LQKENI. V lost 1 base and J 3 bases, leaving 6 bases between the germline ends. CDR3 amino acids: CASSPREYTEAFF. CDR3 bases: TGTGCCAGCTCACCACGGGAATACACTGAAGCTTTCTTT.

This clone occurred once. The J gene is TRBJ2-3, the V gene TRBV6-6; 9 positions match TRBD1. The germline CDR1 and CDR2 sequences are MNHNY and SVGAGI (reference sequence). V gave up 5 bases and J gave up 1 base; unmatched junction bases: 4. The CDR3 sequence is 15 residues long. The CDR3 loop is CASSPRTGGTDTQYF. CDR3 coding DNA: TGTGCCAGCAGTCCCAGGACAGGGGGCACAGATACGCAGTATTTT.

V and J are TRBV29-1 and TRBJ2-1; TRBD1 is a possible D gene (6 bases). The CDR3 is made up of 12 amino acids. From germline, CDR1 is SQVTM and CDR2 ANQGSEA. V was shortened by 7 bases and J by 7 bases, with 14 bases between the two germline ends. The CDR3 DNA reads TGCAGCGCTCTATCGAGGGGGAATGAGCAGTTCTTC. Residues: CSALSRGNEQFF.

V usage is TRBV6-5 and J usage is TRBJ2-1, with a tentative D call TRBD1 (6 bases). V lost 2 bases and J 6 bases, leaving 17 bases between the germline ends. CDR3 length equals 16 residues. The germline V gene has CDR1 MNHEY and CDR2 SVGAGI. The DNA of the CDR3 is TGTGCCAGCAGTTACCAGTTTCTGGGGGCGGTCAATGAGCAGTTCTTC. Translated, it gives CASSYQFLGAVNEQFF.

This chain links TRBV29-1 with TRBJ2-5; no clear D. The CDR3 length is 15 residues. Germline CDR1 reads SQVTM; CDR2 reads ANQGSEA. V lost 6 bases and J lost 1, with 18 bases in between. The CDR3 reads CSVTLGSRPQETQYF. Here the CDR3 DNA reads TGCAGCGTCACACTGGGCAGTCGTCCCCAAGAGACCCAGTACTTC.

The V gene is TRBV30, the J gene TRBJ2-5; D possibly corresponds to TRBD2 (5 bases). In germline, CDR1 is GTSNPN, CDR2 SVGIG (reference sequence). The ends were cut back, 2 bases at V and 3 bases at J, with 10 bases in the middle. The CDR3 has 13 residues. The CDR3 DNA sequence: TGTGCCTGGAGTCACACTAGGAAAGAGACCCAGTACTTC. It codes for CAWSHTRKETQYF.

The J gene is TRBJ2-4, the V gene TRBV6-6; 8 bases agree with TRBD1. The CDR3 loop spans 14 amino acids. V shed 7 bases and J 9 bases; nucleotides not matched to a gene: 11. CDR1 MNHNY and CDR2 SVGAGI come from the germline V gene (reference sequence). CDR3 sequence reads: CASTDPGTGGIQYF. In DNA, the CDR3 is TGTGCCAGCACCGATCCAGGGACAGGAGGCATTCAGTACTTC.

The rearrangement joins TRBV10-3 to TRBJ1-2, with a possible D match to TRBD1 (6 bases). The CDR3 length is 15 residues. V lost 3 bases to trimming and J lost 6 bases, with 17 bases between them. CDR1 and CDR2 from the germline V gene are ENHRY and SYGVKD. CDR3 bases: TGTGCCATCAGTGATGTTTTGGGGGGGGCTGATGGCTACACCTTC. It codes for CAISDVLGGADGYTF.

V and J are TRBV13 and TRBJ2-4; D remains ambiguous. V was clipped by 4 bases and J by 0 bases, with 19 bases between them. This CDR3 comprises 18 residues. Germline CDR1 is PRHDT and CDR2 is FYEKMQ (reference sequence). This chain's CDR3 is CASSSTGRTHLAKNIQYF. The CDR3 nucleotides are TGTGCCAGCAGCTCTACGGGCCGTACTCACCTAGCCAAAAACATTCAGTACTTC.

This clone was detected a few times. The chain couples TRBV7-9 to TRBJ1-6; D remains ambiguous. This CDR3 has 12 amino acids. The germline gives CDR1 SEHNR, CDR2 FQNEAQ (reference sequence). V dropped 0 bases and J dropped 8 bases, with 2 bases sitting between them. CDR3 DNA sequence: TGTGCCAGCAGCTTAGCCGATTCACCCCTCCACTTT. It yields the protein CASSLADSPLHF.

J is TRBJ1-6 and V is TRBV4-3; no clear D gene. This CDR3 region has 14 residues. V was shortened by 0 bases and J by 9 bases, with 9 bases between the two germline ends. Germline assignment: CDR1 LGHNA and CDR2 YSLEER. CDR3 loop: CASSQDLRISPLHF. CDR3 bases: TGCGCCAGCAGCCAAGATCTCAGGATTTCACCCCTCCACTTT.

The sample holds a few counts of this clone. The chain recombines TRBV29-1 with TRBJ2-6; a possible D gene is TRBD1 (6 bases). Per the germline V gene, CDR1 is SQVTM and CDR2 is ANQGSEA. Trimming pared 4 bases from V and 2 bases from J, leaving 9 bases between. This CDR3 comprises 14 residues. CDR3: CSVAPGAGANVLTF. The CDR3 DNA follows: TGCAGCGTTGCTCCAGGGGCTGGGGCCAACGTCCTGACTTTC.

With regard to this clone: The same CDR3 is also encoded by other DNA sequences in this sample. This chain links TRBV29-1 with TRBJ1-5; D gene unclear. Germline V lookup: CDR1 SQVTM, CDR2 ANQGSEA. With 4 bases removed from V and 2 bases from J, the gap between germline ends came to 9 bases. The CDR3 is made up of 13 amino acids. The CDR3 DNA sequence: TGCAGCGTTGTTACCGGGCGCAATCAGCCCCAGCATTTT. Residues: CSVVTGRNQPQHF.

The V and J genes are TRBV30 and TRBJ1-1; the D gene is possibly TRBD1 (6 bases). The CDR3 has 13 residues. In germline, CDR1 is GTSNPN, CDR2 SVGIG (reference sequence). V dropped 3 bases and J dropped 4 bases, with 12 bases sitting between them. CDR3 protein: CAWRGQGRTEAFF. CDR3 bases: TGTGCCTGGAGAGGTCAGGGGCGCACTGAAGCTTTCTTT.

A few counts support this clone. In nucleotides, the CDR3 is TGTGCCAGCAGCGACGCCCCAGCTTTCGGTTCACCCCTCCACTTT. Translating it yields CASSDAPAFGSPLHF. This rearrangement joins TRBV14 to TRBJ1-6, with D unclear. CDR3 size: 15 residues. Germline CDR1 SGHDN, CDR2 FVKESK. Between the trimmed V and J ends, which lost 5 bases and 9 bases, there was a span of 17 bases.

In the case of this clone: Other DNA sequences in this sample translate to the same CDR3. The CDR3 nucleotides read TGTGCCTGGAGTGAGGGACTCAATCAGCCCCAGCATTTT. This sequence encodes CAWSEGLNQPQHF. The chain carries TRBV30 and TRBJ1-5; possibly TRBD1 for D (5 bases). From germline, CDR1 is GTSNPN and CDR2 SVGIG (reference sequence). Trimming removed 1 base at V and 3 bases at J, with 7 bases between. This CDR3 has 13 amino acids. The full variable domain, its missing parts supplied by reference TRBV30 and TRBJ1-5, is SQTIHQWPATLVQPVGSPLSLECTVEGTSNPNLYWYRQAAGRGLQLLFYSVGIGQISSEVPQNLSASRPQDRQFILSSKKLLLSDSGFYLCAWSEGLNQPQHFGDGTRLSIL.

This clone was detected only once. The chain couples TRBV18 to TRBJ2-5, with D perhaps assigned TRBD1 or TRBD2 (5 bases each). Per germline, CDR1 KGHSH and CDR2 LQKENI. The V end was cut by 3 bases, the J end by 4 bases, with 18 bases between. This CDR3 has 16 amino acids. CDR3 in amino acids: CASSPVRGAEGETQYF. The CDR3 DNA reads as TGTGCCAGCTCACCTGTAAGGGGCGCTGAGGGAGAGACCCAGTACTTC.

The chain is built from TRBV4-1 and TRBJ2-7; D gene uncertain. V gave up 0 bases and J gave up 3 bases, with 6 bases separating them. The CDR3 contains 13 residues. The germline V gene has CDR1 MGHRA and CDR2 YSYEKL. The CDR3 loop is CASSQESGYEQYF. CDR3 sequence (DNA): TGCGCCAGCAGCCAAGAATCAGGCTACGAGCAGTACTTC.

This chain links TRBV30 with TRBJ2-6, with a weak D call TRBD1 (6 bases). The CDR3 has 18 amino acids. Germline V gives CDR1 GTSNPN, CDR2 SVGIG (reference sequence). The ends were cut back, 6 bases at V and 0 bases at J, with 21 bases in the middle. The CDR3 sequence: CACSPRRGIFSGANVLTF. DNA of the CDR3: TGTGCCTGTTCCCCTAGAAGGGGGATATTCTCTGGGGCCAACGTCCTGACTTTC.

This clone was seen a few times. The chain combines TRBV18 with TRBJ2-3; unclear D gene. Trimming cost V 3 bases and J 4 bases, with 5 bases left between them. Per germline, CDR1 KGHSH and CDR2 LQKENI. This CDR3 region has 12 residues. CDR3 amino acids: CASSPGSDTQYF. In DNA, the CDR3 is TGTGCCAGCTCACCGGGGTCAGATACGCAGTATTTT.

This clone was detected only a few times. The chain is built from TRBV5-6 and TRBJ1-6; D gene uncertain. Germline loops: CDR1 SGHDT, CDR2 YYEEEE. The CDR3 runs 13 residues. V lost 5 bases, J lost 8 bases, and 11 bases lay in between. CDR3 nucleotides: TGTGCCAGCAGGAGGGTGTTGGATTCACCCCTCCACTTT. Translation: CASRRVLDSPLHF.

This clone was counted between two and nine times. CDR3 sequence: CASSRGASGITDTQYF. The CDR3 region has the DNA TGTGCCAGTAGTAGAGGGGCTAGCGGGATCACAGATACGCAGTATTTT. The rearrangement links TRBV19 to TRBJ2-3; 9 bases agree with TRBD2. V dropped 4 bases and J dropped 2; count of bases not matched to a gene: 7. This CDR3 has 16 amino acids. Looked up from germline, CDR1 is LNHDA and CDR2 is SQIVND (reference sequence).